The 21 T cell receptor beta chains below come from one sample, sequenced in a study of control samples from healthy donors and cancer patients. Data came from immunoSEQ multiplex PCR; TCRdb stores just in-frame clones and leaves some out. The data show 150,000 to 200,000 clones, around 90% seen once. The sample comprised blood. The receptor source for this set is a young man in good health.

This sequence joins TRBV7-3 and TRBJ2-2, with D tentatively TRBD1 or TRBD2 (5 bases each). The ends were cut back, 0 bases at V and 3 bases at J, with 11 bases in the middle. The CDR3 spans 16 residues. Germline V lookup: CDR1 SGHTA, CDR2 FQGTGA. The CDR3 DNA is TGTGCCAGCAGCTTAACGGGGGATCTTTACACCGGGGAGCTGTTTTTT. The encoded protein is CASSLTGDLYTGELFF.

The rearrangement joins TRBV12-3 or TRBV12-4 to TRBJ1-1; D is ambiguous. V shed 2 bases and J shed 1 base, with 5 bases lying between them. This CDR3 comprises 13 residues. The CDR3 is CASSLSQNTEAFF. The CDR3 DNA reads TGTGCCAGCAGTTTATCACAGAACACTGAAGCTTTCTTT.

CDR3 region: CASSQSVVLAPAGPKNIQYF. CDR3 sequence (DNA): TGCGCCAGCAGTCAATCGGTCGTTCTAGCGCCGGCGGGCCCCAAAAACATTCAGTACTTC. The chain joins TRBV23-1 to TRBJ2-4; TRBD2 might be the D (6 bases). TRBV23-1 belongs to the ORF category, with a function that is uncertain. The germline V and J ends were trimmed by 0 bases and 2 bases, with 23 bases remaining between them. The CDR3 length is 20 residues.

A single count supports this clone. V is TRBV9 and J is TRBJ1-5; 8 nucleotides agree with TRBD1. The CDR3 length is 16 residues. The germline V gene has CDR1 SGDLS and CDR2 YYNGEE. Trimming cost V 0 bases and J 8 bases; bases outside gene matches: 10. Here the CDR3 DNA reads TGTGCCAGCAGCGTAGGGACAGGGATTAGTACCGAGCCCCAGCATTTT. Amino acids: CASSVGTGISTEPQHF.

This chain links TRBV16 with TRBJ2-5; no clear D. CDR1 and CDR2 from the germline V gene are KGHSY and FQNENV. This CDR3 is built from 14 residues. V gave up 0 bases and J gave up 5 bases, with 10 bases separating them. The CDR3 is CASSQSRVWETQYF. The CDR3 DNA reads TGTGCCAGCAGCCAATCACGGGTTTGGGAGACCCAGTACTTC.

This clone has just a few counts. The V and J genes are TRBV28 and TRBJ1-1, with D possibly TRBD1 on 5 matching bases. Trimming left V 4 bases short and J 5 bases short, with 11 bases between. Germline V CDR1 and CDR2: MDHEN, SYDVKM. The CDR3 contains 13 residues. The DNA for the CDR3 is TGTGCCAGCAGTTCAGGGTCGAGGACTGAAGCTTTCTTT. It codes for CASSSGSRTEAFF.

The gene calls are TRBV5-4 and TRBJ2-5, with D unresolved. The CDR3 covers 15 residues. Trimming shortened V by 4 bases and J by 1 base, and 14 bases separated the two germline ends. CDR1 is SGHNT, CDR2 YYREEE, per germline (reference sequence). The CDR3 is CASSPTTGGQETQYF. The CDR3 DNA reads as TGTGCCAGCAGCCCGACCACCGGTGGCCAAGAGACCCAGTACTTC.

V is TRBV4-3 and J is TRBJ2-5; 7 positions agree with TRBD1. V lost 4 bases to trimming and J lost 5 bases; unmatched junction nucleotides: 4. Germline V gives CDR1 LGHNA, CDR2 YSLEER. CDR3 size: 13 residues. In DNA form, the CDR3 reads TGCGCCAGCAGCCCACGGACAGGCGAGACCCAGTACTTC. Its translation: CASSPRTGETQYF.

V and J are TRBV9 and TRBJ2-2; 11 bases fit TRBD1. V lost 0 bases and J lost 5; bases outside the gene matches: 6. In germline, CDR1 is SGDLS, CDR2 YYNGEE. The CDR3 has 17 residues. In DNA form, the CDR3 reads TGTGCCAGCAGCGTAGGAAAGGACAGGGGGCATACCGGGGAGCTGTTTTTT. Its protein product is CASSVGKDRGHTGELFF.

The chain couples TRBV7-5 to TRBJ1-1. TRBV7-5 is annotated as a pseudogene. The CDR3 is made up of 15 amino acids. The CDR3, as DNA: TGTGCCAGAAGCCCACCCGCCGGGGCGAAGACTGAAGCTTTCTTT. It is translated as CARSPPAGAKTEAFF.

The rearrangement uses TRBV24-1 and TRBJ2-2; D possibly corresponds to TRBD1 (5 bases). The germline V gene encodes CDR1 KGHDR and CDR2 SFDVKD. The CDR3 totals 18 residues. Trimming took off 1 base at V and 1 base at J, with 15 bases between the two ends. The CDR3, as DNA: TGTGCCACCAGTGATTTACCAGGGAAGGGAATGAACACCGGGGAGCTGTTTTTT. It yields the protein CATSDLPGKGMNTGELFF.

This clone was observed once. V usage is TRBV24-1 and J usage is TRBJ2-7, with 7 bases that match TRBD1. The CDR3 is made up of 17 amino acids. Trimming removed 6 bases from V and 0 bases from J; junction bases left unmatched: 13. Looked up from germline, CDR1 is KGHDR and CDR2 is SFDVKD. DNA for the CDR3: TGTGCCACCAGTCTGGGACCGACAGGGACCAGCTCCTACGAGCAGTACTTC. Translated, it gives CATSLGPTGTSSYEQYF.

The V gene is TRBV12-1, the J gene TRBJ2-1; no DNA check was done on the table's D call, TRBD2. TRBV12-1 is listed as a pseudogene. The CDR3 is 16 residues long. The CDR3: CASSFAPVAGGYEQFF. In nucleotides, the CDR3 is TGTGCCAGCAGCTTTGCCCCCGTAGCGGGAGGGTATGAGCAGTTCTTC.

The chain uses TRBV5-4 and TRBJ2-2; 9 nucleotides agree with TRBD1. CDR3 length: 15 residues. The ends lost 5 bases at V and 4 bases at J; junction bases unmatched: 6. Germline CDR1 is SGHNT and CDR2 is YYREEE (reference sequence). This CDR3 is CASSSQGAFTGELFF. The CDR3 DNA is TGTGCCAGCAGTTCACAGGGGGCATTCACCGGGGAGCTGTTTTTT.

The count of this clone is one. V and J are TRBV7-2 and TRBJ2-5, with 9 bases identical to TRBD2. The trim removed 0 bases at V and 4 bases at J, leaving 12 bases unmatched. The CDR3 length is 18 residues. The germline CDR1 and CDR2 sequences are SGHTA and FQGNSA. The CDR3 coding sequence is TGTGCCAGCAGCTTAGCGGGATGGCGGGGGGGCCTCCCAGAGACCCAGTACTTC. This gives the protein CASSLAGWRGGLPETQYF. The full variable domain, with the rest looked up from reference TRBV7-2 and TRBJ2-5, is GAGVSQSPSNKVTEKGKDVELRCDPISGHTALYWYRQSLGQGLEFLIYFQGNSAPDKSGLPSDRFSAERTGGSVSTLTIQRTQQEDSAVYLCASSLAGWRGGLPETQYFGPGTRLLVL.

This clone was seen only a few times. CDR3 sequence: CASSIDHNAEQFF. In DNA, the CDR3 is TGCGCCAGCAGTATTGACCACAATGCGGAGCAGTTCTTC. This sequence joins TRBV10-2 and TRBJ2-1; D gene unclear. This CDR3 comprises 13 residues. Germline-derived CDR1 and CDR2 are WSHSY and SAAADI. V dropped 5 bases and J dropped 10 bases, with 15 bases sitting between them.

The chain has TRBV25-1 and TRBJ2-2; TRBD1 matches at 8 bases. The junction had 7 bases not matched to a gene; V was cut back by 1 base and J by 6 bases. The CDR3 totals 16 residues. From germline, CDR1 is MGHDK and CDR2 SYGVNS. CDR3: CASSESGRGPSGELFF. In DNA, the CDR3 is TGTGCCAGCAGTGAATCCGGCAGGGGGCCCTCCGGGGAGCTGTTTTTT.

The rearrangement joins TRBV9 to TRBJ2-6, with a possible D match to TRBD1 (5 bases). The V end lost 5 bases, the J end lost 4 bases, and 10 bases lay between the germline ends. The CDR3 covers 14 residues. The germline V gene encodes CDR1 SGDLS and CDR2 YYNGEE. The CDR3 sequence is CASRGAAGANVLTF. For the CDR3, the DNA is TGTGCCAGCAGAGGGGCAGCCGGGGCCAACGTCCTGACTTTC.

The chain couples TRBV28 to TRBJ2-7, with D possibly TRBD1 on 7 matching bases. V was shortened by 5 bases and J by 6 bases, with 26 bases between the two germline ends. CDR1 is MDHEN, CDR2 SYDVKM, per germline. The CDR3 sequence is 17 residues long. CDR3 residues: CASSPTRFQGDWSEQYF. The CDR3 DNA sequence: TGTGCCAGCAGTCCAACACGGTTTCAGGGGGACTGGTCCGAGCAGTACTTC. The variable domain in full, completed from reference TRBV28 and TRBJ2-7, reads DVKVTQSSRYLVKRTGEKVFLECVQDMDHENMFWYRQDPGLGLRLIYFSYDVKMKEKGDIPEGYSVSREKKERFSLILESASTNQTSMYLCASSPTRFQGDWSEQYFGPGTRLTVT.

The chain employs TRBV7-9 and TRBJ2-7; D is undetermined. Germline-derived CDR1 and CDR2 are SEHNR and FQNEAQ (reference sequence). V was trimmed by 5 bases and J by 1 base, leaving 12 bases between them. The CDR3 is 14 amino acids. CDR3 loop: CASSPTTGSYEQYF. CDR3 DNA sequence: TGTGCCAGCAGCCCTACAACTGGTTCCTACGAGCAGTACTTC.

The chain joins TRBV18 to TRBJ1-4; possibly TRBD1 for D (6 bases). Germline lookup yields CDR1 KGHSH and CDR2 LQKENI. The CDR3 extends over 15 amino acids. V was trimmed by 3 bases and J by 0 bases, leaving 8 bases between them. CDR3 DNA: TGTGCCAGCTCACCCCAGGGGTCAACTAATGAAAAACTGTTTTTT. It yields the protein CASSPQGSTNEKLFF. The whole variable domain, remainder taken from reference TRBV18 and TRBJ1-4, is NAGVMQNPRHLVRRRGQEARLRCSPMKGHSHVYWYRQLPEEGLKFMVYLQKENIIDESGMPKERFSAEFPKEGPSILRIQQVVRGDSAAYFCASSPQGSTNEKLFFGSGTQLSVL.